The 9 T cell receptor beta chains in this list originate from one sample, sequenced in a study of blood T cell repertoires in COVID-19. Sequencing used immunoSEQ multiplex PCR; TCRdb keeps in-frame clones, though not all of them. The sample yields about 200,000 clones, 83% seen once. Sequencing used PBMCs or T cells enriched from blood (not recorded which). All receptors derive from a woman between 45 and 60 years old who had been exposed to COVID-19.

This sequence joins TRBV21-1 and TRBJ1-2; the table's TRBD1 call for D was not verified on the DNA. TRBV21-1 represents a pseudogene. The CDR3 spans 15 residues. The CDR3 sequence is CASSNGQGGLDGYTF. The DNA of the CDR3 is TGTGCCAGCAGCAATGGGCAGGGGGGATTAGATGGCTACACCTTC.

This chain links TRBV10-1 with TRBJ2-4; D perhaps matches TRBD2 (6 bases). V was clipped by 10 bases and J by 0 bases, with 19 bases between them. Germline V gene data show CDR1 as WNHNN and CDR2 as SYGVQD (reference sequence). The CDR3 contains 16 residues. Here the CDR3 reads CATRLVGAKAKNIQYF. CDR3 in DNA: TGCGCCACCAGACTAGTTGGAGCCAAAGCCAAAAACATTCAGTACTTC.

The J gene is TRBJ1-2, the V gene TRBV5-5; D is undetermined. The germline CDR1 and CDR2 sequences are SGHKS and YYEKEE (reference sequence). The CDR3 consists of 12 residues. V lost 4 bases and J 2 bases, leaving 6 bases between the germline ends. CDR3 bases: TGTGCCAGCAGCGATACAAACTATGGCTACACCTTC. This translates into CASSDTNYGYTF.

The chain joins TRBV27 to TRBJ1-1; D perhaps matches TRBD1 (6 bases). Per the germline V gene, CDR1 is MNHEY and CDR2 is SMNVEV (reference sequence). This CDR3 is built from 13 residues. With 3 bases removed from V and 3 bases from J, the gap between germline ends came to 8 bases. CDR3 DNA sequence: TGTGCCAGCAGTTTTTCAGGGGACACTGAAGCTTTCTTT. Encoded protein: CASSFSGDTEAFF.

V gene TRBV3-1 (or the pseudogene TRBV3-2) combines with J gene TRBJ1-1; 7 nucleotides agree with TRBD1. This CDR3 spans 15 amino acids. The germline V gene has CDR1 LGHDT and CDR2 YNNKEL (reference sequence). Trimming cost V 4 bases and J 1 base; bases outside gene matches: 6. The CDR3, as DNA: TGTGCCAGCAGCCCCCGGGACAGAGCGAACACTGAAGCTTTCTTT. It specifies CASSPRDRANTEAFF.

This chain uses TRBV2 with TRBJ2-3; a possible D gene is TRBD1 (5 bases). The CDR3 contains 15 residues. CDR1 SNHLY and CDR2 FYNNEI come from the germline V gene. Trimming removed 0 bases from V and 4 bases from J, with 11 bases in between. The CDR3: CASSEANRFSDTQYF. CDR3 DNA sequence: TGTGCCAGCAGTGAAGCGAACAGGTTTTCAGATACGCAGTATTTT. Drawing the rest from reference TRBV2 and TRBJ2-3, the complete variable domain is EPEVTQTPSHQVTQMGQEVILRCVPISNHLYFYWYRQILGQKVEFLVSFYNNEISEKSEIFDDQFSVERPDGSNFTLKIRSTKLEDSAMYFCASSEANRFSDTQYFGPGTRLTVL.

The chain joins TRBV2 to TRBJ1-2; a possible D gene is TRBD1 (5 bases). Germline CDR1 reads SNHLY; CDR2 reads FYNNEI. V dropped 4 bases and J dropped 1 base, with 13 bases sitting between them. The CDR3 is 15 amino acids. Here the CDR3 DNA reads TGTGCCAGCAGTGGGGCCAGGGAAATTAACTATGGCTACACCTTC. Its protein product is CASSGAREINYGYTF.

The CDR3 reads CASSILRDRVKTEAFF. The CDR3 nucleotides are TGTGCCAGTAGTATACTGCGGGACAGGGTAAAGACTGAAGCTTTCTTT. The chain couples TRBV19 to TRBJ1-1; the match to TRBD1 covers 9 bases. The V gene's germline CDR1 is LNHDA and CDR2 SQIVND (reference sequence). There are 16 residues in the CDR3. J was trimmed by 5 bases and V by 2 bases; bases with no gene match: 9. Drawing the rest from reference TRBV19 and TRBJ1-1, the complete variable domain is DGGITQSPKYLFRKEGQNVTLSCEQNLNHDAMYWYRQDPGQGLRLIYYSQIVNDFQKGDIAEGYSVSREKKESFPLTVTSAQKNPTAFYLCASSILRDRVKTEAFFGQGTRLTVV.

The V gene is TRBV27, the J gene TRBJ2-2; D is possibly TRBD2 (7 bases). This CDR3 is 15 amino acids long. Trimming took 5 bases from V and 4 from J, leaving 14 bases between them. The germline V gene has CDR1 MNHEY and CDR2 SMNVEV (reference sequence). The CDR3 DNA reads TGTGCCAGCAGTCTCGGGGGGCCGTCCACCGGGGAGCTGTTTTTT. It specifies CASSLGGPSTGELFF.